The source of this TCR beta chain is a study of blood T cell repertoires in COVID-19. The overall study: The cDNA or gDNA used as material had been derived from T cells, B-cell-depleted T cells, or PBMCs.

This clone has just one count. Here immunoSEQ multiplex PCR was the method, and the copy in TCRdb shows in-frame clones only, minus some. The sample shows over 85,000 clones, 87% of them seen only once. Looked up from germline, CDR1 is LGHNA and CDR2 is YNFKEQ. With 1 base removed from V and 5 bases from J, the gap between germline ends came to 13 bases. CDR3 length: 15 amino acids. The sample consisted of peripheral blood. The TCR originated in a woman of 80 years or more with acute or convalescent COVID-19. This sequence joins TRBV4-2 and TRBJ2-3; a weak D match, TRBD2 (7 bases). CDR3 nucleotide sequence: TGTGCCAGCAGCCAAGTGGGGGGGGCAGGAGATACGCAGTATTTT. Its protein is CASSQVGGAGDTQYF.